These 29 T cell receptor beta chains came from one sample sequenced in a study of T cells in Graves' hyperthyroidism and ophthalmopathy. RNA transcripts served as the template for amplifying TCR beta CDR3 regions. Researchers ran a first-round RT-PCR on the TCR CDR3 using the HTBI primer set. From the multiplex PCR reads, TCRdb called clonotypes with MiXCR, one entry per CDR3 protein. In the table there are a few hundred thousand distinct CDR3 sequences, approximately 14% of which are singletons. Sequencing used blood. Receptors originate from a woman under 30 with Graves' hyperthyroidism that later progressed to Graves' ophthalmopathy.

This clonotype was picked up many times. The chain has TRBV20-1 and TRBJ1-5; the D gene is possibly TRBD1 (5 bases). Per germline, CDR1 DFQATT and CDR2 SNEGSKA (reference sequence). The germline V and J ends were trimmed by 0 bases and 6 bases, with 9 bases remaining between them. The CDR3 sequence is 13 residues long. CDR3 loop: CSARDIQVQPQHF. CDR3 coding DNA: TGCAGTGCTAGAGACATACAGGTTCAGCCCCAGCATTTT.

This clonotype was seen at least ten times. This rearrangement joins TRBV12-3 or TRBV12-4 to TRBJ2-7; tentative D call: TRBD1 (6 bases). This CDR3 comprises 12 residues. V lost 1 base, J lost 9 bases, and 10 bases lay in between. CDR3 bases: TGTGCCAGCAGTTTAGGACAGGCCGGGCAGTACTTC. Protein product: CASSLGQAGQYF.

This clonotype has a count of ten or more. V gene TRBV15 combines with J gene TRBJ2-1; D tentatively reads TRBD1 or TRBD2 (5 bases each). The CDR3 contains 14 residues. CDR1 and CDR2 from the germline V gene are LNHNV and YYDKDF (reference sequence). With 1 base removed from V and 9 bases from J, the gap between germline ends came to 13 bases. The CDR3 DNA reads TGTGCCACCAGCAGAGGAGGGGCGAGAGGTGAGCAGTTCTTC. Translating it yields CATSRGGARGEQFF.

This clonotype was seen many times. This chain connects TRBV20-1 to TRBJ2-3; TRBD2 might be the D (5 bases). V dropped 3 bases and J dropped 5 bases, with 12 bases sitting between them. This CDR3 comprises 13 residues. CDR1 is DFQATT and CDR2 is SNEGSKA in the germline V gene (reference sequence). The DNA for the CDR3 is TGCAGTGCTAGGGAGGAGAGTTTAGATACGCAGTATTTT. Translation: CSAREESLDTQYF.

This clonotype was found many times. V gene TRBV28 combines with J gene TRBJ2-1; no definite D call. The ends were cut back, 7 bases at V and 8 bases at J, with 12 bases in the middle. The germline V gene encodes CDR1 MDHEN and CDR2 SYDVKM. The CDR3 covers 12 residues. The CDR3 is CASKKALDEQFF. CDR3 bases: TGTGCCAGCAAAAAAGCATTGGATGAGCAGTTCTTC.

This clonotype was found a few times. V is TRBV13 and J is TRBJ1-6; D possibly corresponds to TRBD1 (5 bases). V lost 7 bases and J 8 bases, leaving 15 bases between the germline ends. The CDR3 runs to 14 residues. Germline CDR1 is PRHDT and CDR2 is FYEKMQ (reference sequence). The CDR3 DNA follows: TGTGCCAGCACTCCGTCAGGGTTGGATTCACCCCTCCACTTT. Translation: CASTPSGLDSPLHF.

CDR3 DNA: TGTGCCAGTGGTAACGACGGGACTAGCGGGACACATCCCTCCTACAATGAGCAGTTCTTC. This translates into CASGNDGTSGTHPSYNEQFF. The chain is built from TRBV2 and TRBJ2-1, with 13 bases aligning to TRBD2. CDR1 SNHLY and CDR2 FYNNEI come from the germline V gene. This CDR3 is built from 20 residues. V trimming: 9 bases; J trimming: 0 bases; junction bases outside the gene matches: 17.

This clonotype was observed many times. The V gene is TRBV20-1, the J gene TRBJ2-7; 7 positions match TRBD2. After removal of 3 bases from V and 0 bases from J, the junction contained 8 bases not matched to a gene. This CDR3 is 15 amino acids long. CDR1 is DFQATT, CDR2 SNEGSKA, per germline (reference sequence). The CDR3, as DNA: TGCAGTGCTAGGCGGGGGAGAAGTACCTCCTACGAGCAGTACTTC. This translates into CSARRGRSTSYEQYF.

This clonotype has a count of ten or more. This chain connects TRBV27 to TRBJ1-5; tentative D call: TRBD1 (5 bases). Trimming removed 6 bases from V and 3 bases from J, with 6 bases in between. Germline V gene lookup returns CDR1 MNHEY and CDR2 SMNVEV (reference sequence). The CDR3 length is 12 residues. The CDR3 region has the DNA TGTGCCAGCAGACAGGACAATCAGCCCCAGCATTTT. Encoded protein: CASRQDNQPQHF.

The chain joins TRBV9 to TRBJ2-1; tentative D call: TRBD2 (5 bases). Trimming stripped 0 bases from V and 1 base from J, with 8 bases between. Germline CDR1 SGDLS, CDR2 YYNGEE. This CDR3 contains 15 residues. For the CDR3, the DNA is TGTGCCAGCAGCGTAGTCGGGAATTCCTACAATGAGCAGTTCTTC. Protein: CASSVVGNSYNEQFF.

This clonotype showed up many times. The gene calls are TRBV28 and TRBJ2-7, with 10 bases fitting TRBD2. CDR1 MDHEN and CDR2 SYDVKM come from the germline V gene. This CDR3 has 15 residues. Germline trimming cut 5 bases from V and 0 bases from J; bases unmatched to any gene: 4. The CDR3 nucleotides read TGTGCCAGCAGTAGCGGACTAGCGGCCTCCTACGAGCAGTACTTC. Residues: CASSSGLAASYEQYF.

This clonotype was seen many times. V and J are TRBV2 and TRBJ2-1; perhaps TRBD1 as D (5 bases). This CDR3 is 16 amino acids long. The V end lost 2 bases, the J end lost 8 bases, and 19 bases lay between the germline ends. Germline loops: CDR1 SNHLY, CDR2 FYNNEI. CDR3 sequence: CASSEFGQGLSYEQFF. CDR3 coding DNA: TGTGCCAGCAGTGAATTTGGGCAGGGCTTAAGCTATGAGCAGTTCTTC.

There are many counts of this clonotype. The chain recombines TRBV9 with TRBJ2-7; TRBD2 matches 8 bases. V lost 2 bases, J lost 5 bases, and 15 bases stayed unmatched. This CDR3 region has 17 residues. Germline CDR1 is SGDLS and CDR2 is YYNGEE. CDR3 DNA sequence: TGTGCCAGCAGCGTCAGCGGGAGCGCACATCAGGCCCACGAGCAGTACTTC. It codes for CASSVSGSAHQAHEQYF.

This clonotype was counted many times. The rearrangement links TRBV5-1 to TRBJ1-2, with no clear D. This CDR3 contains 14 residues. Per germline, CDR1 SGHRS and CDR2 YFSETQ. With 4 bases removed from V and 2 bases from J, the gap between germline ends came to 12 bases. The chain's CDR3 is CASSPDASNYGYTF. The CDR3 nucleotides are TGCGCCAGCAGCCCGGACGCCTCAAACTATGGCTACACCTTC. The full variable domain, rest sourced from reference TRBV5-1 and TRBJ1-2, is KAGVTQTPRYLIKTRGQQVTLSCSPISGHRSVSWYQQTPGQGLQFLFEYFSETQRNKGNFPGRFSGRQFSNSRSEMNVSTLELGDSALYLCASSPDASNYGYTFGSGTRLTVV.

The chain recombines TRBV28 with TRBJ1-1; possibly TRBD1 for D (5 bases). V was shortened by 4 bases and J by 1 base, with 13 bases between the two germline ends. Germline CDR1 reads MDHEN; CDR2 reads SYDVKM. This CDR3 contains 15 residues. CDR3 sequence (DNA): TGTGCCAGCAGTTGGTACAGGTGGGGGAACACTGAAGCTTTCTTT. Encoded protein: CASSWYRWGNTEAFF.

The rearrangement joins TRBV7-2 to TRBJ2-1; 10 bases line up with TRBD1. Germline V CDR1 and CDR2: SGHTA, FQGNSA. V trimming: 6 bases; J trimming: 10 bases; junction bases outside the gene matches: 9. This CDR3 region has 14 residues. The CDR3 DNA is TGTGCCAGCAGTGGGACAGGGGTGTTGCGCGAGCAGTTCTTC. Its translation is CASSGTGVLREQFF. Full variable domain (outside the CDR3, taken from reference TRBV7-2 and TRBJ2-1): GAGVSQSPSNKVTEKGKDVELRCDPISGHTALYWYRQSLGQGLEFLIYFQGNSAPDKSGLPSDRFSAERTGGSVSTLTIQRTQQEDSAVYLCASSGTGVLREQFFGPGTRLTVL.

This clonotype was seen repeatedly, ten times or more. The V and J genes are TRBV28 and TRBJ2-5; 9 nucleotides line up with TRBD2. The V segment lost 6 bases and the J segment 4 bases; nucleotides outside the gene matches: 18. This CDR3 is built from 18 residues. Germline V lookup: CDR1 MDHEN, CDR2 SYDVKM. CDR3 sequence (DNA): TGTGCCAGCAGGGGGGACTGGGGGGCGGGGGGGAGTGGAGAGACCCAGTACTTC. Protein product: CASRGDWGAGGSGETQYF.

The V gene is TRBV5-1, the J gene TRBJ2-1; possibly TRBD2 for D (5 bases). V lost 1 base and J lost 6, with 14 bases in between. Germline V gives CDR1 SGHRS, CDR2 YFSETQ. The length of the CDR3 is 15 residues. The CDR3 DNA is TGCGCCAGCAGCTTGACCCCATCCCGGGGCAATGAGCAGTTCTTC. It encodes CASSLTPSRGNEQFF.

In this sample, this clonotype turned up many times. V usage is TRBV7-9 and J usage is TRBJ1-1; D gene unclear. CDR3 length: 13 amino acids. The V gene's germline CDR1 is SEHNR and CDR2 FQNEAQ (reference sequence). V was pared by 5 bases and J by 6 bases, with 13 bases between. This CDR3 is CASSPNGFSEAFF. The CDR3 DNA follows: TGTGCCAGCAGCCCGAACGGTTTTTCTGAAGCTTTCTTT.

This clonotype was observed many times. The chain joins TRBV7-8 to TRBJ1-4, with TRBD1 matching 8 bases. The CDR3 sequence is 15 residues long. The trim removed 6 bases at V and 3 bases at J, leaving 6 bases unmatched. The germline gives CDR1 SGHVS, CDR2 FQNEAQ. The CDR3 DNA sequence: TGTGCCAGCAGATCGGGACAGGTCCCTAATGAAAAACTGTTTTTT. As protein: CASRSGQVPNEKLFF. Full variable domain (outside the CDR3, taken from reference TRBV7-8 and TRBJ1-4): GAGVSQSPRYKVAKRGQDVALRCDPISGHVSLFWYQQALGQGPEFLTYFQNEAQLDKSGLPSDRFFAERPEGSVSTLKIQRTQQEDSAVYLCASRSGQVPNEKLFFGSGTQLSVL.

This clonotype was recorded many times. V is TRBV5-4 and J is TRBJ2-2; D not certain. The CDR3 is 13 amino acids. The V end was cut by 0 bases, the J end by 8 bases, with 8 bases between. Germline values: CDR1 SGHNT, CDR2 YYREEE (reference sequence). This CDR3 is CASSLANSGELFF. CDR3 DNA: TGTGCCAGCAGCTTGGCCAATTCGGGGGAGCTGTTTTTT.

The CDR3 DNA sequence: TGTGCCAGCAGGGTGACAGCCCAGAATGAAAAACTGTTTTTT. It codes for CASRVTAQNEKLFF. This sequence joins TRBV6-1 and TRBJ1-4; D is possibly TRBD1 (5 bases). CDR1 and CDR2 (germline): MNHNS, SASEGT. Trimming stripped 6 bases from V and 5 bases from J, with 13 bases between. There are 14 residues in the CDR3.

The DNA of the CDR3 is TGTGCCACCAGCAGAAGAGGGGACGTCGCCTATGGCTACACCTTC. This encodes CATSRRGDVAYGYTF. The rearrangement links TRBV15 to TRBJ1-2; D is possibly TRBD1 (5 bases). CDR1 is LNHNV and CDR2 is YYDKDF in the germline V gene (reference sequence). There are 15 residues in the CDR3. V was cut by 2 bases and J by 4 bases, with 14 bases left in between.

This clonotype has ten or more counts. The gene calls are TRBV6-1 and TRBJ1-1, with D uncertain. This CDR3 spans 12 amino acids. V was cut by 8 bases and J by 1 base, with 8 bases left in between. The V gene's germline CDR1 is MNHNS and CDR2 SASEGT. The CDR3 nucleotides read TGTGCCAGCGAGCGGGGGAACACTGAAGCTTTCTTT. It specifies CASERGNTEAFF.

As concerns this clonotype: This clone may be a read error of a much larger clone one base away. The rearrangement uses TRBV28 and TRBJ1-3; D may be TRBD1 (6 bases). CDR1 MDHEN and CDR2 SYDVKM come from the germline V gene. CDR3 length: 13 residues. Trimming removed 5 bases from V and 5 bases from J, with 10 bases in between. The CDR3 region has the DNA TGTGCCAGCAGTGTGGGACACCGAAACACCATATATTTT. Residues: CASSVGHRNTIYF.

This clonotype has at least ten counts. V is TRBV12-3 or TRBV12-4 and J is TRBJ2-6, with D perhaps TRBD1 (7 bases). The CDR3 has 17 residues. Trimming pared 6 bases from V and 1 base from J, leaving 16 bases between. CDR3 nucleotide sequence: TGTGCCAGCAGGGGGGGACAGTTGGGTTCTGGGGCCAACGTCCTGACTTTC. Protein sequence: CASRGGQLGSGANVLTF.

This chain uses TRBV5-1 with TRBJ2-5, with no clear D. Trimming took 4 bases from V and 7 from J, leaving 17 bases between them. This CDR3 is built from 14 residues. Germline V gene lookup returns CDR1 SGHRS and CDR2 YFSETQ. Written as DNA, the CDR3 is TGCGCCAGCAGCCCGGCGGCCAGGTCCATGACCCAGTACTTC. Translated: CASSPAARSMTQYF. Full variable domain (outside the CDR3, taken from reference TRBV5-1 and TRBJ2-5): KAGVTQTPRYLIKTRGQQVTLSCSPISGHRSVSWYQQTPGQGLQFLFEYFSETQRNKGNFPGRFSGRQFSNSRSEMNVSTLELGDSALYLCASSPAARSMTQYFGPGTRLLVL.

This clonotype has a count of ten or more. The chain couples TRBV6-1 to TRBJ2-7; the D gene is possibly TRBD2 (7 bases). This CDR3 is built from 15 residues. Germline CDR1 reads MNHNS; CDR2 reads SASEGT. With 6 bases removed from V and 1 base from J, the gap between germline ends came to 16 bases. The CDR3 DNA sequence: TGTGCCAGCAGATCCCCGGGGGGCTGGTCCTACGAGCAGTACTTC. Translated: CASRSPGGWSYEQYF.

The rearrangement uses TRBV7-9 and TRBJ2-7, with 11 bases matching TRBD2. The V and J ends lost 6 bases and 5 bases, in that order; junction bases with no gene match: 3. CDR1 is SEHNR and CDR2 is FQNEAQ in the germline V gene (reference sequence). The CDR3 spans 13 residues. The CDR3 spells CASRTSGTHEQYF. The CDR3 DNA is TGTGCCAGCAGGACTAGCGGGACACACGAGCAGTACTTC. Drawing the rest from reference TRBV7-9 and TRBJ2-7, the complete variable domain is DTGVSQNPRHKITKRGQNVTFRCDPISEHNRLYWYRQTLGQGPEFLTYFQNEAQLEKSRLLSDRFSAERPKGSFSTLEIQRTEQGDSAMYLCASRTSGTHEQYFGPGTRLTVT.